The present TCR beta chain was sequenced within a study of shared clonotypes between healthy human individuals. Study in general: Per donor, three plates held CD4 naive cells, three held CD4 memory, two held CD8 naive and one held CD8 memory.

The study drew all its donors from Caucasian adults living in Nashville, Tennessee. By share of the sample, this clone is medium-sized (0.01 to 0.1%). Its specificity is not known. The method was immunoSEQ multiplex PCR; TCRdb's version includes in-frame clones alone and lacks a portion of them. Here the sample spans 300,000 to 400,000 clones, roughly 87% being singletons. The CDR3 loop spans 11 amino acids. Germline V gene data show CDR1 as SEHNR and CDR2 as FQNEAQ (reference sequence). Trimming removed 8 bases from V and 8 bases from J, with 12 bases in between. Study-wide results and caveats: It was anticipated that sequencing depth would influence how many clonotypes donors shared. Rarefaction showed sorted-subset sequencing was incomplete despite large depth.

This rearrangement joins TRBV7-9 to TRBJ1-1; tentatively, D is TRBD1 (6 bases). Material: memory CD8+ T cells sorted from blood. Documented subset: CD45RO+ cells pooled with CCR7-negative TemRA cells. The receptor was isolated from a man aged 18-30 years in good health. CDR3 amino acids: CASQRTDEAFF. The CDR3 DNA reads TGTGCCAGCCAACGGACAGACGAAGCTTTCTTT.